The 7 T cell receptor beta chains below were found in one sample sequenced in a study of cytomegalovirus exposure and HLA in healthy donors. PCR used 60 Vbeta primers and 13 Jbeta primers. Using immunoSEQ multiplex PCR, the repertoire was profiled, and TCRdb retains in-frame clones only, with some absent. The sample lists fewer than 250,000 clones; 82% were seen once. The sequencing input was PBMCs. Every receptor here comes from a man aged 35 to 55 in good health and CMV-seropositive.

This chain uses TRBV13 with TRBJ2-4; a possible D gene is TRBD2 (6 bases). Germline lookup yields CDR1 PRHDT and CDR2 FYEKMQ (reference sequence). The V end was cut by 4 bases, the J end by 6 bases, with 13 bases between. This CDR3 has 14 amino acids. This CDR3 reads CASSYGPEGNIQYF. The CDR3 DNA reads TGTGCCAGCAGCTACGGGCCGGAGGGAAACATTCAGTACTTC.

As concerns this clone: The sample has other DNA sequences that encode this CDR3 too. In nucleotides, the CDR3 is TGTGCCAGCAGTTTATCCAGCGCAGATACGCAGTATTTT. Encoded protein: CASSLSSADTQYF. The rearrangement joins TRBV27 to TRBJ2-3; D is unresolved. Trimming took off 0 bases at V and 4 bases at J, with 5 bases between the two ends. The CDR3 runs 13 residues. CDR1 and CDR2 (germline): MNHEY, SMNVEV (reference sequence).

This chain uses TRBV19 with TRBJ1-1, with D possibly being TRBD1 (6 bases). In germline, CDR1 is LNHDA, CDR2 SQIVND (reference sequence). V was trimmed by 7 bases and J by 0 bases, leaving 15 bases between them. The CDR3 length is 15 residues. The DNA of the CDR3 is TGTGCCAGTACACTGGACAGATCCATGAACACTGAAGCTTTCTTT. Its protein is CASTLDRSMNTEAFF.

The chain uses TRBV5-6 and TRBJ1-6; D might be TRBD1 (5 bases). With 6 bases removed from V and 10 bases from J, the gap between germline ends came to 14 bases. There are 13 residues in the CDR3. CDR1 and CDR2 from the germline V gene are SGHDT and YYEEEE. CDR3 nucleotides: TGTGCCAGCACCTCGGACCCAGGGTCACCCCTCCACTTT. Protein sequence: CASTSDPGSPLHF.

CDR3 nucleotide sequence: TGTGCCAGCAGCCCAGGGGGACAGGGCTACGAGCAGTACGTC. It codes for CASSPGGQGYEQYV. This chain connects TRBV27 to TRBJ2-7, with 9 bases that match TRBD1. Germline V gives CDR1 MNHEY, CDR2 SMNVEV (reference sequence). The CDR3 is 14 residues long. J was trimmed by 3 bases and V by 6 bases; bases with no gene match: 6.

V usage is TRBV9 and J usage is TRBJ1-2, with 7 nucleotides matching TRBD1. The CDR3 runs to 15 residues. V dropped 0 bases and J dropped 5; count of bases not matched to a gene: 7. Germline CDR1 is SGDLS and CDR2 is YYNGEE. The CDR3 coding sequence is TGTGCCAGCAGCGTAGTCGGACAGGAAGGTTATGGCTACACCTTC. This encodes CASSVVGQEGYGYTF.

The V gene is TRBV5-6, the J gene TRBJ2-3; D might be TRBD2 (5 bases). This CDR3 contains 15 residues. Between the trimmed V and J ends, which lost 3 bases and 4 bases, there was a span of 15 bases. CDR1 and CDR2 from the germline V gene are SGHDT and YYEEEE. This chain's CDR3 is CASSSSGLLADTQYF. The CDR3 DNA sequence: TGTGCCAGCAGCTCCAGCGGCCTACTCGCAGATACGCAGTATTTT.